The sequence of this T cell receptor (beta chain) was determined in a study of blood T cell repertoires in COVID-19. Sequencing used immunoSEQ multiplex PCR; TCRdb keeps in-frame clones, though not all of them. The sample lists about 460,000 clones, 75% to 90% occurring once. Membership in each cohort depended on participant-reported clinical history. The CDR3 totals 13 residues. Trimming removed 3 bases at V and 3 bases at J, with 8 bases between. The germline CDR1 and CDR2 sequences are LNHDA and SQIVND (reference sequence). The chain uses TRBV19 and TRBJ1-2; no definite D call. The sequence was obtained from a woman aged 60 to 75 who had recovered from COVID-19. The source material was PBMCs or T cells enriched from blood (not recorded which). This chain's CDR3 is CASSIGTYYGYTF. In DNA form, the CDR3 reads TGTGCCAGTAGTATCGGTACTTACTATGGCTACACCTTC.